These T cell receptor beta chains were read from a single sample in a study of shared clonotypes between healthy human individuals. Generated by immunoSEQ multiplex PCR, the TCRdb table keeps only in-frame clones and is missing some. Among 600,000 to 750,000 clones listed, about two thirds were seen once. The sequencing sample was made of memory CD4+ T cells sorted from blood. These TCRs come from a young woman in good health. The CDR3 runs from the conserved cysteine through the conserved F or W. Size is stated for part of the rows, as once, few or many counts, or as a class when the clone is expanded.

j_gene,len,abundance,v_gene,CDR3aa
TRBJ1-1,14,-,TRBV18,CASSPPSVNTEAFF
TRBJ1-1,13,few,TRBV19,CASSIKRATEAFF
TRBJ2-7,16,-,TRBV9,CASSVGPPGVAYEQYF
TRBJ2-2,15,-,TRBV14,CASSQANRGGGELFF
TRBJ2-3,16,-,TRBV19,CASSRWGPRTTDTQYF
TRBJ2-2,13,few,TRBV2,CASSERGPGELFF
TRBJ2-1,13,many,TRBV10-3,CASTGLAEGEQFF
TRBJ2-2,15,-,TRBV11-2,CASSLDGVAGGELFF
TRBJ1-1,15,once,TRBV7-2,CASSSSGTGNTEAFF
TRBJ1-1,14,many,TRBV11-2,CASSFPPMNTEAFF
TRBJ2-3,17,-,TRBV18,CASSPRTGDFGTDTQYF
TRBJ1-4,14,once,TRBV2,CASSDVQRNEKLFF
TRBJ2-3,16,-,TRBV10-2,CASSLQGNLPTDTQYF
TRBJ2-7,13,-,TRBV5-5,CASSSHRSYEQYF
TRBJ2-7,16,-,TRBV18,CASSPGTSGMIYEQYF
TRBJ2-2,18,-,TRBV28,CASSLSGLAGAYTGELFF
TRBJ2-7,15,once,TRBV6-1,CASSENGGSSYEQYF
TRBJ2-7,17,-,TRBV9,CASSVGEGRATTYEQYF
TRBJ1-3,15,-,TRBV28,CASSGPGSSGNTIYF
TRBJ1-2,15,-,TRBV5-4,CASSLTGGGGGGYTF
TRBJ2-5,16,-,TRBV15,CATSSRDRDFQETQYF
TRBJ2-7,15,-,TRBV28,CASTPGRSSGRSLYF
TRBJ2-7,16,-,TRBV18,CASSPRLAGGLGEQYF
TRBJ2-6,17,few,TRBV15,CATSRDYRGRGANVLTF
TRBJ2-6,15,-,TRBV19,CASSIAGPGANVLTF
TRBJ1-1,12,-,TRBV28,CASRRTPGQAFF
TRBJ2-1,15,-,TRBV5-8,CASSRPPLGSGEQFF
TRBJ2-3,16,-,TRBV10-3,CAISGVAGVGTDTQYF
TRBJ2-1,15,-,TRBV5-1,CASSFRLAGESEQFF
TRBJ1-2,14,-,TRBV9,CASSAQGKNYGYTF
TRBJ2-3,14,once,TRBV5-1,CASSLAGQEDTQYF
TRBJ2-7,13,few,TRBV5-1,CASSRDRGGEQYF
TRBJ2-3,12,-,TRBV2,CALTTSTDTQYF
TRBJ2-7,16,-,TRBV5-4,CASSIRSWSSSYEQYF
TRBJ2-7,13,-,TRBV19,CASSRTENYEQYF
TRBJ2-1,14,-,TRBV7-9,CASSLTGPYNEQFF
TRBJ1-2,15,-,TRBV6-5,CASSYRSQGNYGYTF
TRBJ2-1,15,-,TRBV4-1,CASSQDGWTYNEQFF
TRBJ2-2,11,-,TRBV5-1,CASLNAGELFF
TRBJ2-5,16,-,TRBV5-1,CASSSAWSGSGETQYF
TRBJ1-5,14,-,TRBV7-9,CASSLGPQSQPQHF
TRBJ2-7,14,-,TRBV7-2,CASSWNRDSYEQYF
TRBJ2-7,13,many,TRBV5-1,CASCSGDCYEQYF
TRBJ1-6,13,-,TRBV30,CAWKSGGSSPLHF
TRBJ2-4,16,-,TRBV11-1,CASSRQAGQGENIQYF
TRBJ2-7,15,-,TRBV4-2,CASSQTLDRLAEQYF
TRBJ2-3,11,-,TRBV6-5,CASRREYTQYF
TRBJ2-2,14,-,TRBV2,CASRLDSNTGELFF
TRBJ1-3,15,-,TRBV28,CASSFYLSSGNTIYF
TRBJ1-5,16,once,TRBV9,CASSSGYAQGNQPQHF
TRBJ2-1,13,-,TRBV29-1,CSVDASSYNEQFF